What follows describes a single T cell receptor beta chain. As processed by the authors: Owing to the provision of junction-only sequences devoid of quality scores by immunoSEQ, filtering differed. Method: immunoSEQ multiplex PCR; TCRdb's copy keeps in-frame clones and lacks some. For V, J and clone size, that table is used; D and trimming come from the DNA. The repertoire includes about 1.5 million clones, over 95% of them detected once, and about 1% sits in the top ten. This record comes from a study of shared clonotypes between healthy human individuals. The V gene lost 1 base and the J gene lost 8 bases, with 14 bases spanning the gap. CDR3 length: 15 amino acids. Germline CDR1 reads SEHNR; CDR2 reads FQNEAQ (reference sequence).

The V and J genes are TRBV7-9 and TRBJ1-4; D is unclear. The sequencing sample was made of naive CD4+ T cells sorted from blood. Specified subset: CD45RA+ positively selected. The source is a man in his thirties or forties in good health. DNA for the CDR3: TGTGCCAGCAGCTTAGAGGCCGCCCTGGGGGAAAAACTGTTTTTT. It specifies CASSLEAALGEKLFF.